The clone carrying this TCR beta chain has just one count. The data derive from a study of CD8 T cells in Susac syndrome. RNA was extracted with the RNeasy kit, and a quantity of roughly 0.5 to 1 ug was reverse transcribed using random hexamers. From the immunoSEQ multiplex PCR reads, TCRdb called clonotypes with MiXCR, one entry per CDR3 protein. Altogether approximately 180,000 distinct CDR3 sequences are present, 95% being singletons, with the ten largest covering approximately 0.09%. Trimming cost V 4 bases and J 7 bases; bases outside gene matches: 11. Per germline, CDR1 SQVTM and CDR2 ANQGSEA. This CDR3 is built from 15 residues.

The specimen sequenced was CD4+ T cells from PBMCs. This sequence originates from a human donor with multiple sclerosis. The chain uses TRBV29-1 and TRBJ2-1; 9 bases are shared with TRBD1. CDR3 bases: TGCAGCGTTGCCCTCCGGACAGGGGTTCTAAATGAGCAGTTCTTC. Its protein is CSVALRTGVLNEQFF.